One TCR beta chain is described in this entry. Per the authors' pipeline: Quantification of nucleated cells was approximated via reference gene primer amplification. TCRdb's copy holds only in-frame clones and misses some; the assay was immunoSEQ multiplex PCR. The V and J calls and clone size are taken from that table; D and trimming were inferred from the DNA. The sample has some 140,000 clones, under 95% seen once. This sample is drawn from a study of blood T cell repertoires in COVID-19. About the study: The origin of the acute and convalescent COVID-19 samples was the United States, Italy and Spain. T cells, B-cell-depleted T cells, or PBMCs provided the cDNA or gDNA that served as material.

The CDR3 is 16 amino acids. Germline CDR1 MGHRA, CDR2 YSYEKL. The trim removed 4 bases at V and 9 bases at J, leaving 11 bases unmatched. The chain joins TRBV4-1 to TRBJ1-6, with TRBD1 identical over 8 bases. The source is a man aged 50 or older with acute or convalescent COVID-19. The sequenced sample consisted of peripheral blood. This chain's CDR3 is CASSRGIGQGGSPLHF. As DNA, the CDR3 is TGCGCCAGCAGCCGAGGAATTGGACAGGGAGGTTCACCCCTCCACTTT.